These 29 T cell receptor beta chains share one sample of origin, sequenced in a study of T cell responses to AZD1222 COVID-19 vaccine. Only in-frame clones appear in the TCRdb table, and some are missing; sequencing was by immunoSEQ multiplex PCR. The sample holds about 160,000 clones, under 95% seen once. The starting material was peripheral blood, obtained 28 days after the second AZD1222 dose. The receptor set was obtained from an adult who received the AZD1222 COVID-19 vaccine.

Details on this clone: At the DNA level, this CDR3 is encoded by other sequences in the same sample as well. The V gene is TRBV6-5, the J gene TRBJ1-5; no definite D call. Germline values: CDR1 MNHEY, CDR2 SVGAGI. This CDR3 has 13 amino acids. V lost 7 bases and J 4 bases, leaving 11 bases between the germline ends. In DNA form, the CDR3 reads TGTGCCAGCAAGGTGGATTCGAATCAGCCCCAGCATTTT. Its protein is CASKVDSNQPQHF.

The chain couples TRBV29-1 to TRBJ1-1; perhaps TRBD1 as D (5 bases). Germline assignment: CDR1 SQVTM and CDR2 ANQGSEA. The CDR3 covers 12 residues. Trimming took off 7 bases at V and 4 bases at J, with 13 bases between the two ends. CDR3 DNA sequence: TGCAGCGCCGGGGGGTCGGGCACTGAAGCTTTCTTT. Amino acids: CSAGGSGTEAFF.

J is TRBJ1-2 and V is TRBV6-5; no reliable D call. CDR1 and CDR2 from the germline V gene are MNHEY and SVGAGI. CDR3 size: 15 residues. Trimming removed 0 bases at V and 8 bases at J, with 16 bases between. Here the CDR3 reads CASSYSNTESRGYTF. CDR3 nucleotide sequence: TGTGCCAGCAGTTACTCGAATACGGAAAGTCGGGGCTACACCTTC.

This clone was observed a handful of times. This sample also contains other DNA sequences that code for the same CDR3. The chain couples TRBV2 to TRBJ2-1; 9 bases agree with TRBD1. This CDR3 is 13 amino acids long. Trimming at V came to 4 bases and at J to 7 bases, leaving 2 bases not matched to a gene. Germline CDR1 reads SNHLY; CDR2 reads FYNNEI. This CDR3 reads CASSVDRGNEQFF. CDR3 DNA: TGTGCCAGCAGTGTGGACAGGGGAAATGAGCAGTTCTTC.

The chain links TRBV18 to TRBJ2-7, with 10 bases identical to TRBD2. Germline V CDR1 and CDR2: KGHSH, LQKENI. This CDR3 is 16 amino acids long. J was trimmed by 3 bases and V by 0 bases; bases with no gene match: 5. DNA for the CDR3: TGTGCCAGCTCACCACCGAGCGGGAGGGCCGACTACGAGCAGTACTTC. It yields the protein CASSPPSGRADYEQYF.

The V and J genes are TRBV3-1 (or the pseudogene TRBV3-2) and TRBJ1-5, with 11 bases fitting TRBD1. The germline gives CDR1 LGHDT, CDR2 YNNKEL (reference sequence). CDR3 length: 15 residues. Trimming removed 4 bases from V and 7 bases from J; junction bases left unmatched: 6. The CDR3 spells CASSPGTGGMQPQHF. The CDR3 DNA sequence: TGTGCCAGCAGCCCCGGGACAGGGGGTATGCAGCCCCAGCATTTT.

The table lists this clone with a few counts. The chain uses TRBV5-4 and TRBJ2-7, with 7 positions matching TRBD2. Per the germline V gene, CDR1 is SGHNT and CDR2 is YYREEE (reference sequence). Trimming removed 7 bases from V and 0 bases from J; junction bases left unmatched: 7. This CDR3 region has 14 residues. The CDR3 DNA is TGTGCCAGCCGGGCTAGCGGAACCTCCTACGAGCAGTACTTC. Amino acid sequence: CASRASGTSYEQYF.

The chain carries TRBV7-8 and TRBJ1-3, with 9 bases fitting TRBD1. Germline V gene lookup returns CDR1 SGHVS and CDR2 FQNEAQ. The CDR3 has 16 residues. The trim removed 3 bases at V and 3 bases at J, leaving 6 bases unmatched. The CDR3 region is CASSLGQGGGGNTIYF. DNA of the CDR3: TGTGCCAGCAGCTTGGGACAGGGAGGTGGTGGAAACACCATATATTTT. The whole variable domain, remainder taken from reference TRBV7-8 and TRBJ1-3, is GAGVSQSPRYKVAKRGQDVALRCDPISGHVSLFWYQQALGQGPEFLTYFQNEAQLDKSGLPSDRFFAERPEGSVSTLKIQRTQQEDSAVYLCASSLGQGGGGNTIYFGEGSWLTVV.

The chain employs TRBV24-1 and TRBJ2-5; 10 bases match TRBD2. Losses at the gene ends were 6 bases for V and 5 bases for J; bases not matched to a gene: 17. This CDR3 contains 18 residues. Germline values: CDR1 KGHDR, CDR2 SFDVKD. The CDR3 loop is CATSPSSPSGRAGETQYF. The CDR3 DNA follows: TGTGCCACCAGTCCCTCTAGTCCCAGCGGGAGGGCCGGGGAGACCCAGTACTTC.

This rearrangement joins TRBV28 to TRBJ1-2; D is uncertain. Trimming removed 1 base from V and 4 bases from J, with 4 bases in between. The CDR3 runs 12 residues. Per germline, CDR1 MDHEN and CDR2 SYDVKM. CDR3 region: CASSLSVYGYTF. The CDR3, as DNA: TGTGCCAGCAGTTTATCGGTCTATGGCTACACCTTC.

This clone appeared once. This chain links TRBV5-6 with TRBJ1-6; D is undetermined. Deletions cut 2 bases from V and 7 bases from J, with 10 bases between. The CDR3 runs to 14 residues. Germline CDR1 SGHDT, CDR2 YYEEEE. Written as DNA, the CDR3 is TGTGCCAGCAGCTTTCGATCAGCCAATTCACCCCTCCACTTT. This codes for CASSFRSANSPLHF.

V usage is TRBV6-5 and J usage is TRBJ2-1; D unresolved. This CDR3 has 10 residues. With 7 bases removed from V and 4 bases from J, the gap between germline ends came to 2 bases. Germline loops: CDR1 MNHEY, CDR2 SVGAGI. The CDR3 DNA follows: TGTGCCAGCATGTACAATGAGCAGTTCTTC. Translation gives CASMYNEQFF.

The chain carries TRBV28 and TRBJ2-1, with 12 bases matching TRBD2. Losses at the gene ends were 4 bases for V and 8 bases for J; bases not matched to a gene: 6. The CDR3 totals 15 residues. Germline lookup yields CDR1 MDHEN and CDR2 SYDVKM. The CDR3 sequence: CASSSWTSGMDEQFF. CDR3 nucleotide sequence: TGTGCCAGCAGTTCCTGGACTAGCGGGATGGATGAGCAGTTCTTC.

This clone has just one count. CDR3 region: CASSQEGPGRETQYF. CDR3 bases: TGCGCCAGCAGCCAAGAGGGTCCAGGTCGAGAGACCCAGTACTTC. The rearrangement joins TRBV4-1 to TRBJ2-5, with D unclear. The V gene's germline CDR1 is MGHRA and CDR2 YSYEKL. The CDR3 has 15 amino acids. V was clipped by 0 bases and J by 4 bases, with 12 bases between them.

J is TRBJ1-3 and V is TRBV18; perhaps TRBD1 as D (6 bases). Per germline, CDR1 KGHSH and CDR2 LQKENI. This CDR3 spans 15 amino acids. V shed 2 bases and J shed 4 bases, with 12 bases lying between them. The DNA of the CDR3 is TGTGCCAGCTCACCAAACAGGGCGGAAGGAAACACCATATATTTT. It codes for CASSPNRAEGNTIYF.

This clone was observed a single time. The J gene is TRBJ1-4, the V gene TRBV6-6; D gene unclear. Germline-derived CDR1 and CDR2 are MNHNY and SVGAGI (reference sequence). This CDR3 is 11 amino acids long. V was cut by 3 bases and J by 7 bases, with 3 bases left in between. The CDR3 DNA follows: TGTGCCAGCAGTTATACTGAAAAACTGTTTTTT. The encoded protein is CASSYTEKLFF.

The chain links TRBV6-5 to TRBJ2-3, with D hard to call. Per the germline V gene, CDR1 is MNHEY and CDR2 is SVGAGI. The CDR3 has 13 amino acids. V gave up 6 bases and J gave up 3 bases, with 10 bases separating them. CDR3 in DNA: TGTGCCAGCAGGGGCAGGTCGACAGATACGCAGTATTTT. This translates into CASRGRSTDTQYF.

The V gene is TRBV15, the J gene TRBJ1-1; D gene ambiguous. Between the trimmed V and J ends, which lost 3 bases and 9 bases, there was a span of 8 bases. This CDR3 has 11 amino acids. Germline V gene data show CDR1 as LNHNV and CDR2 as YYDKDF (reference sequence). The CDR3 is CATSSADKAFF. In DNA, the CDR3 is TGTGCCACCAGCAGTGCAGACAAAGCTTTCTTT.

The rearrangement links TRBV15 to TRBJ2-3; D is perhaps TRBD2 (6 bases). In germline, CDR1 is LNHNV, CDR2 YYDKDF (reference sequence). V lost 1 base and J lost 2, with 10 bases in between. CDR3 length: 15 amino acids. CDR3 in amino acids: CATSRGGTHTDTQYF. CDR3 DNA sequence: TGTGCCACCAGCAGAGGCGGGACCCACACAGATACGCAGTATTTT.

The table lists this clone with a count of one. The chain joins TRBV7-9 to TRBJ2-7; D is perhaps TRBD1 (6 bases). Looked up from germline, CDR1 is SEHNR and CDR2 is FQNEAQ (reference sequence). The ends were cut back, 3 bases at V and 3 bases at J, with 6 bases in the middle. CDR3 length: 12 amino acids. The DNA of the CDR3 is TGTGCCAGCAGCTTGACAGGCTACGAGCAGTACTTC. It translates to CASSLTGYEQYF.

The chain links TRBV5-1 to TRBJ2-1; D gene ambiguous. V was clipped by 2 bases and J by 3 bases, with 6 bases between them. This CDR3 has 13 residues. Germline V gene lookup returns CDR1 SGHRS and CDR2 YFSETQ. CDR3 in amino acids: CASSLALYNEQFF. The CDR3, as DNA: TGCGCCAGCAGCTTAGCTCTCTACAATGAGCAGTTCTTC.

The gene calls are TRBV28 and TRBJ1-3, with D maybe TRBD1 (5 bases). Germline V gene sequence: CDR1 MDHEN, CDR2 SYDVKM. The CDR3 contains 15 residues. Trimming left V 6 bases short and J 1 base short, with 13 bases between. This chain's CDR3 is CASSRPGRSGNTIYF. CDR3 coding DNA: TGTGCCAGCAGCCGGCCAGGGAGGTCTGGAAACACCATATATTTT.

The chain joins TRBV6-2 or TRBV6-3 to TRBJ2-7, with D possibly TRBD1 on 5 matching bases. V was cut by 6 bases and J by 2 bases, with 14 bases left in between. CDR1 is MNHEY, CDR2 SVGEGT, per germline. The CDR3 loop spans 14 amino acids. CDR3: CASSPRWGAYEQYF. Here the CDR3 DNA reads TGTGCCAGCAGCCCCCGGTGGGGCGCCTACGAGCAGTACTTC.

There are a few counts of this clone. This sequence joins TRBV7-2 and TRBJ1-5; no reliable D call. This CDR3 is 13 amino acids long. V dropped 6 bases and J dropped 6 bases, with 12 bases sitting between them. Germline CDR1 SGHTA, CDR2 FQGNSA. The CDR3 loop is CASSLQEGQPQHF. DNA for the CDR3: TGTGCCAGCAGTCTTCAGGAGGGTCAGCCCCAGCATTTT.

The chain carries TRBV7-8 and TRBJ2-5, with TRBD2 matching 7 bases. The CDR3 sequence is 15 residues long. J was trimmed by 6 bases and V by 6 bases; bases with no gene match: 13. CDR1 is SGHVS and CDR2 is FQNEAQ in the germline V gene. The CDR3 is CASSPGGGFMKTQYF. CDR3 nucleotide sequence: TGTGCCAGCAGTCCAGGCGGGGGTTTTATGAAGACCCAGTACTTC.

This rearrangement joins TRBV18 to TRBJ1-6, with D hard to call. Germline loops: CDR1 KGHSH, CDR2 LQKENI. There are 16 residues in the CDR3. V was shortened by 2 bases and J by 6 bases, with 14 bases between the two germline ends. This chain's CDR3 is CASSPFSQPSNSPLHF. CDR3 nucleotide sequence: TGTGCCAGCTCACCATTCAGCCAACCTTCTAATTCACCCCTCCACTTT.

This chain's CDR3 is CATSGRHNSYEQYF. Here the CDR3 DNA reads TGTGCCACCAGCGGCCGACACAACTCCTACGAGCAGTACTTC. This chain uses TRBV15 with TRBJ2-7; unclear D gene. Germline V CDR1 and CDR2: LNHNV, YYDKDF (reference sequence). The CDR3 totals 14 residues. V was cut by 5 bases and J by 0 bases, with 11 bases left in between.

V usage is TRBV4-2 and J usage is TRBJ1-1; D is unclear. CDR3 length: 14 residues. V lost 0 bases to trimming and J lost 5 bases, with 10 bases between them. CDR1 and CDR2 (germline): LGHNA, YNFKEQ. The DNA for the CDR3 is TGTGCCAGCAGCCAAGACTTCTTTGGGACTGAAGCTTTCTTT. Protein sequence: CASSQDFFGTEAFF.

Written as DNA, the CDR3 is TGCGCCAGCAGTCAAAAGGGGCCCACTAGCGGTCCGGGGGCGCAGTATTTT. Its translation: CASSQKGPTSGPGAQYF. The chain has TRBV23-1 and TRBJ2-3; 8 nucleotides align to TRBD2. TRBV23-1 is designated an ORF whose function remains uncertain. The CDR3 extends over 17 amino acids. The V segment lost 2 bases and the J segment 10 bases; nucleotides outside the gene matches: 17.